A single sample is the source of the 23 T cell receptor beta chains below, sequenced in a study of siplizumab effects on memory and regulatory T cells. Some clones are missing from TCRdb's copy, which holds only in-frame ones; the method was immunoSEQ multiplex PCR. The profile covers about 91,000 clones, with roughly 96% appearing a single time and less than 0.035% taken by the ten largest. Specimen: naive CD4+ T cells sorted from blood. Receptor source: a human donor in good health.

Here the CDR3 DNA reads TGTGCCAGCAGCTTAGACGCAGGATTATTAATGAACACTGAAGCTTTCTTT. It codes for CASSLDAGLLMNTEAFF. V usage is TRBV7-9 and J usage is TRBJ1-1; D remains ambiguous. The V end lost 1 base, the J end lost 0 bases, and 15 bases lay between the germline ends. Germline V lookup: CDR1 SEHNR, CDR2 FQNEAQ (reference sequence). The CDR3 runs 17 residues.

The CDR3 DNA reads TGTGCCAGCAGCTTATTTCCCCGAGGTTCCTACAATGAGCAGTTCTTC. This sequence encodes CASSLFPRGSYNEQFF. The chain recombines TRBV7-6 with TRBJ2-1; D gene ambiguous. The length of the CDR3 is 16 residues. V was clipped by 2 bases and J by 1 base, with 12 bases between them. Germline V gene lookup returns CDR1 SGHVS and CDR2 FNYEAQ.

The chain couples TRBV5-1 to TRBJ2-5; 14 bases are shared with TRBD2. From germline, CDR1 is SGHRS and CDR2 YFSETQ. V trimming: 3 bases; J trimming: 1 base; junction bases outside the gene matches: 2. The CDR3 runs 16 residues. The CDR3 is CASSSGTSGGQETQYF. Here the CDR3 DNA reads TGCGCCAGCAGCTCCGGGACTAGCGGGGGCCAAGAGACCCAGTACTTC.

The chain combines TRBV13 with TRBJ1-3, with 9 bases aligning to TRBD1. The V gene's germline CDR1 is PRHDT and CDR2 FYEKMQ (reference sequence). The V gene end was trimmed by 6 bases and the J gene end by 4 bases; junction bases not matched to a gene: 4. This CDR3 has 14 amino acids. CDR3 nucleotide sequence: TGTGCCAGCAGGCGGACAGGGGAAGGAAACACCATATATTTT. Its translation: CASRRTGEGNTIYF.

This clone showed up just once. CDR3 protein: CASSVDRLSAFF. CDR3 DNA: TGTGCCAGCAGCGTGGACAGGCTGAGTGCTTTCTTT. The rearrangement uses TRBV21-1 and TRBJ1-1; TRBD1 reflects the table's D call only, with no check against the DNA. TRBV21-1 is flagged as a pseudogene. This CDR3 has 12 residues.

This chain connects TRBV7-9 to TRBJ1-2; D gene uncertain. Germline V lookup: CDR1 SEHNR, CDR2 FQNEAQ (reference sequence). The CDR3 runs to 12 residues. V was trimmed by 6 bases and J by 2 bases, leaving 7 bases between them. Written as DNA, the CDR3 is TGTGCCAGCAGTGGAGCAAACTATGGCTACACCTTC. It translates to CASSGANYGYTF.

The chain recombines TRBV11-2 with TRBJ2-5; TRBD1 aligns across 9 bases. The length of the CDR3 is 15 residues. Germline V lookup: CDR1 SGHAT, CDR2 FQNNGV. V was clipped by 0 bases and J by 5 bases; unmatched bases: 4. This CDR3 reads CASSLDGQGTETQYF. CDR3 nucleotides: TGTGCCAGCAGCTTAGATGGACAGGGGACGGAGACCCAGTACTTC.

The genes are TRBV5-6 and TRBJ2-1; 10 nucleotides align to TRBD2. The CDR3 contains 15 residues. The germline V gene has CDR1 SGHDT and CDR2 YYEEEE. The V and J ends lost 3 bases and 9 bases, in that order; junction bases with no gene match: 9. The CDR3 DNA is TGTGCCAGCAGCTCGAGCGGGGGGGCCGGCGGTGAGCAGTTCTTC. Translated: CASSSSGGAGGEQFF.

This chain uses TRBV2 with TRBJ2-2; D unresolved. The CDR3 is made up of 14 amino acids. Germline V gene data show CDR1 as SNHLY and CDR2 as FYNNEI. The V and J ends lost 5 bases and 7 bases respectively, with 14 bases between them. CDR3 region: CASSPNRVDGELFF. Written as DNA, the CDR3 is TGTGCCAGCAGTCCGAATCGGGTGGACGGGGAGCTGTTTTTT.

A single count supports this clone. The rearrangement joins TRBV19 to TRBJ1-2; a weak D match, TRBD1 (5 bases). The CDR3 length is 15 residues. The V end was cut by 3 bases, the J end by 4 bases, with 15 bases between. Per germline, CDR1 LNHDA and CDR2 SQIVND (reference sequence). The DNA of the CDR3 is TGTGCCAGTAGTATGAAAACCGGGACGTCCTATGGCTACACCTTC. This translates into CASSMKTGTSYGYTF.

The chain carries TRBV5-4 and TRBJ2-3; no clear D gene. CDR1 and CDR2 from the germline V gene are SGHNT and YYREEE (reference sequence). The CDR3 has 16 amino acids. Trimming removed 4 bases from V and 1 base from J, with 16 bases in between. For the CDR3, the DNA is TGTGCCAGCAGCAAGAGCCAGGTGCAGGGCACAGATACGCAGTATTTT. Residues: CASSKSQVQGTDTQYF.

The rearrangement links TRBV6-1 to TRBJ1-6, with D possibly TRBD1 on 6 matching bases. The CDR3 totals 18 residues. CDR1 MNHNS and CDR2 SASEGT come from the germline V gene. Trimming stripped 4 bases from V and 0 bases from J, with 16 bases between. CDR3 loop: CASSARTVQSSYNSPLHF. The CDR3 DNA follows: TGTGCCAGCAGTGCCCGGACAGTCCAGAGCTCCTATAATTCACCCCTCCACTTT.

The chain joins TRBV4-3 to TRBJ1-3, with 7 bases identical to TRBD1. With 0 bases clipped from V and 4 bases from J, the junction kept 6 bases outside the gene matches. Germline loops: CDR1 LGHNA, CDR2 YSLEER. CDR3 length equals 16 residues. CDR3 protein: CASSQDRGQKGNTIYF. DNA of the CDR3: TGCGCCAGCAGCCAAGATAGGGGACAGAAAGGAAACACCATATATTTT.

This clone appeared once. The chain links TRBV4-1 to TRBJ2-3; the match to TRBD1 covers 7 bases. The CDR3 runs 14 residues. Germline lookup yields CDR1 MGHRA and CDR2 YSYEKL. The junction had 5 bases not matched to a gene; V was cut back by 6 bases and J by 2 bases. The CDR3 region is CASSPDRVTDTQYF. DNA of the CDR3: TGCGCCAGCAGTCCTGACAGGGTCACAGATACGCAGTATTTT.

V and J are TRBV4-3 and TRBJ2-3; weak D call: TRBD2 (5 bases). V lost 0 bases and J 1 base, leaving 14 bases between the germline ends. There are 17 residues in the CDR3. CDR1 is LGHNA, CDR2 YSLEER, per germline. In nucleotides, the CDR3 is TGCGCCAGCAGCCAAGAGTTAGGCCAAGCGGGCACAGATACGCAGTATTTT. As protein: CASSQELGQAGTDTQYF.

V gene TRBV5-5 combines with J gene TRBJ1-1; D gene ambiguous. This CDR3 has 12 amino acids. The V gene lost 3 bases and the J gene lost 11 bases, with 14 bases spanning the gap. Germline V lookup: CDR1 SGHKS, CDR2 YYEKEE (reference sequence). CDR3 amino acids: CASSSNLADAFF. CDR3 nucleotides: TGTGCCAGCAGCTCCAATTTGGCGGATGCTTTCTTT.

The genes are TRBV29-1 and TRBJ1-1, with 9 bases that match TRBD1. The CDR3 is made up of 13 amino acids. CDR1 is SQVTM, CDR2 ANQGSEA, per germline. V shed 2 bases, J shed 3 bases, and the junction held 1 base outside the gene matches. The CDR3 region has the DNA TGCAGCGTTGAACGGACAGGGGACACTGAAGCTTTCTTT. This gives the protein CSVERTGDTEAFF.

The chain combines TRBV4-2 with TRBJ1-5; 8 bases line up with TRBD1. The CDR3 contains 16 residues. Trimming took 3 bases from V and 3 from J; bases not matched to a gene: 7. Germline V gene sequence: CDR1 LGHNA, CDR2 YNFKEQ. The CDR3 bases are TGTGCCAGCAGCCACCAACAGGGGGATAACAATCAGCCCCAGCATTTT. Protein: CASSHQQGDNNQPQHF.

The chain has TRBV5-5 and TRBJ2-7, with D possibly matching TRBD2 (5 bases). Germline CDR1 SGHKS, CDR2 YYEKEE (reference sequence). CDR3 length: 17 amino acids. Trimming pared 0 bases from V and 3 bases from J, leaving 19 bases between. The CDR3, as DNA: TGTGCCAGCAGCTTGGGGGGTCGAGGAGGAGGCTACTACGAGCAGTACTTC. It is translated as CASSLGGRGGGYYEQYF.

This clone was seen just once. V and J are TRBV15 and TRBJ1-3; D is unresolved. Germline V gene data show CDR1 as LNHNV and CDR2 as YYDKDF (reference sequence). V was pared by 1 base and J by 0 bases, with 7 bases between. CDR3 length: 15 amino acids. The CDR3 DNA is TGTGCCACCAGCAGAGTAAGGACCTCTGGAAACACCATATATTTT. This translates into CATSRVRTSGNTIYF.

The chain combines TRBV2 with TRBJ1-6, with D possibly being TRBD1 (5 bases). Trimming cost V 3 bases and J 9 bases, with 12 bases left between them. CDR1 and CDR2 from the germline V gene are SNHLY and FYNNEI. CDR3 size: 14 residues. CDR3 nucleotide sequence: TGTGCCAGCAGTGAGGGACTCGATTTTTCACCCCTCCACTTT. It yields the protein CASSEGLDFSPLHF. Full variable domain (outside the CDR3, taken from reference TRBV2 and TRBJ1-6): EPEVTQTPSHQVTQMGQEVILRCVPISNHLYFYWYRQILGQKVEFLVSFYNNEISEKSEIFDDQFSVERPDGSNFTLKIRSTKLEDSAMYFCASSEGLDFSPLHFGNGTRLTVT.

The CDR3, as DNA: TGTGCCAGCAGCCCGGACCTTAGCAATCAGCCCCAGCATTTT. It encodes CASSPDLSNQPQHF. This chain links TRBV5-8 with TRBJ1-5; D remains unclear. This CDR3 has 14 residues. V lost 4 bases, J lost 0 bases, and 8 bases lay in between. The V gene's germline CDR1 is SGHTS and CDR2 YDEGEE.

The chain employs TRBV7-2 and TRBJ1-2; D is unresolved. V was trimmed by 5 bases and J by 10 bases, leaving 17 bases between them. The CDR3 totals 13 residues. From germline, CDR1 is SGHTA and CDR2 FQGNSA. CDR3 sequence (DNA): TGTGCCAGCAGCGTAGACGACAAGGGTGACTACACCTTC. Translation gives CASSVDDKGDYTF.